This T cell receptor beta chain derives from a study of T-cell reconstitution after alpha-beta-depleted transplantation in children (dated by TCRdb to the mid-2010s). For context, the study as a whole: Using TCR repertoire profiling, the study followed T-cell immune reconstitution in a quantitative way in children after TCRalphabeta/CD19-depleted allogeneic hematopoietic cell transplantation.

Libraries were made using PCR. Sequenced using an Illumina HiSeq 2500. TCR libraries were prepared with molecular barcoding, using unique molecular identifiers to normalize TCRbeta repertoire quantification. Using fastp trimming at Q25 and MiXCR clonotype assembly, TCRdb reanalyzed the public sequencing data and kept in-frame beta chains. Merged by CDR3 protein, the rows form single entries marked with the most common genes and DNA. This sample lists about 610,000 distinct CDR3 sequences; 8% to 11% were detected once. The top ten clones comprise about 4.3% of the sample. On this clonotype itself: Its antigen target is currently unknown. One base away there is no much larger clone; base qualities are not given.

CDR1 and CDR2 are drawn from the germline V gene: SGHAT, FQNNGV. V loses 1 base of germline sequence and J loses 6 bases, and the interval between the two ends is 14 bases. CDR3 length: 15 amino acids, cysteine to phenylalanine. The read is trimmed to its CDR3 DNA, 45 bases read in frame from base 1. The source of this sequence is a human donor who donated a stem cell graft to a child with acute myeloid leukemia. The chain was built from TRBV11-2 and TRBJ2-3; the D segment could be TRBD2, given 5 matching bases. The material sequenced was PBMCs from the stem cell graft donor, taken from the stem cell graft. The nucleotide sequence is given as TGTGCCAGCAGCTTAGTGTCGGGATCCGGGGATACGCAGTATTTT. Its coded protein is CASSLVSGSGDTQYF.